This is a list of T cell receptor beta chains from one sample in a study of early T cells in non-severe SARS-CoV-2 infection. TCRdb recomputed calls from the 5' RACE reads with MiXCR, one row per CDR3 protein. Of 50,000 to 60,000 distinct CDR3 sequences listed, 5.5% to 8.5% were seen once; the top ten hold 5.5% to 7.5%. This specimen was whole blood, taken at baseline. The receptors originated from an adult who was a healthcare worker with PCR-confirmed SARS-CoV-2 infection or an uninfected control (not recorded which). The CDR3 runs from the conserved cysteine through the conserved F or W. A D gene is named only where the DNA matches it firmly. Some rows have no size entry. The others give once, few or many, or a class for an expanded clone.

d_call: TRBD2; v_call: TRBV12-3/TRBV12-4; j_call: TRBJ2-5; clone_size: many; cdr3_nt: TGTGCCAGCAGTTTATATGGGACTACGAGACAAGAGACCCAGTACTTC; cdr3_aa: CASSLYGTTRQETQYF
d_call: TRBD2; v_call: TRBV7-6; j_call: TRBJ2-1; clone_size: many; cdr3_nt: TGTGCCAGCAGCTTAGGCGGGGGGGCAAATGAGCAGTTCTTC; cdr3_aa: CASSLGGGANEQFF
d_call: -; v_call: TRBV20-1; j_call: TRBJ1-1; clone_size: many; cdr3_nt: TGCAGTGCTAGTTCTTTTGGGGCTAGGAACACTGAAGCTTTCTTT; cdr3_aa: CSASSFGARNTEAFF
d_call: -; v_call: TRBV7-9; j_call: TRBJ2-5; clone_size: -; cdr3_nt: TGTGCCAGCAGCTTTAGTTTCGAGACCCAGTACTTC; cdr3_aa: CASSFSFETQYF
d_call: -; v_call: TRBV2; j_call: TRBJ1-1; clone_size: many; cdr3_nt: TGTGCCAGCAGTGATTATGGGACCTCATATGGCGCTGAAGCTTTCTTT; cdr3_aa: CASSDYGTSYGAEAFF
d_call: -; v_call: TRBV7-9; j_call: TRBJ1-1; clone_size: many; cdr3_nt: TGTGCCAGCAGCGAAAGGGGTAGGGTGAACACTGAAGCTTTCTTT; cdr3_aa: CASSERGRVNTEAFF
d_call: -; v_call: TRBV14; j_call: TRBJ1-5; clone_size: few; cdr3_nt: TGTGCCAGCAGCCAAGGCGGGGTAACGCAGCCCCAGCATTTT; cdr3_aa: CASSQGGVTQPQHF
d_call: TRBD1; v_call: TRBV30; j_call: TRBJ2-1; clone_size: many; cdr3_nt: TGTGCGGCCGAAGGACAGGGGGCCCATGAGCAGTTCTTC; cdr3_aa: CAAEGQGAHEQFF
d_call: TRBD1; v_call: TRBV20-1; j_call: TRBJ2-7; clone_size: -; cdr3_nt: TGCAGTGCCGTTAGGGACAGGGGGGACGAGCAGTACTTC; cdr3_aa: CSAVRDRGDEQYF
d_call: -; v_call: TRBV20-1; j_call: TRBJ2-1; clone_size: -; cdr3_nt: TGCAGTGCTGAGGGGATTGAGCAGTTCTTC; cdr3_aa: CSAEGIEQFF
d_call: -; v_call: TRBV4-1; j_call: TRBJ2-7; clone_size: many; cdr3_nt: TGCGCCAGCAGCCAAGATCCGGGGAGCTCCTACGAGCAGTACTTC; cdr3_aa: CASSQDPGSSYEQYF
d_call: TRBD1; v_call: TRBV10-3; j_call: TRBJ1-1; clone_size: many; cdr3_nt: TGTGCCATCAGTGAGTCCAGGGGGCCCGCTTTCTTT; cdr3_aa: CAISESRGPAFF
d_call: -; v_call: TRBV7-2; j_call: TRBJ1-1; clone_size: few; cdr3_nt: TGTGCCAGCAGCCTCGGACAGTCAGACTCGGCTGAAGCTTTCTTT; cdr3_aa: CASSLGQSDSAEAFF
d_call: -; v_call: TRBV7-2; j_call: TRBJ2-2; clone_size: -; cdr3_nt: TGTGCCAGCAGCTTCGCTGCGGTTGGGGCCGGGGAGCTGTTTTTT; cdr3_aa: CASSFAAVGAGELFF
d_call: TRBD2; v_call: TRBV18; j_call: TRBJ2-7; clone_size: many; cdr3_nt: TGTGCCAGCTCACCTACTTCGGGGGGGATCGAGCAGTACTTC; cdr3_aa: CASSPTSGGIEQYF
d_call: -; v_call: TRBV9; j_call: TRBJ2-7; clone_size: few; cdr3_nt: TGTGCCAGCAGCGTAGGGCCAGGACCGACCTACGAGCAGTACTTC; cdr3_aa: CASSVGPGPTYEQYF
d_call: -; v_call: TRBV29-1; j_call: TRBJ2-5; clone_size: few; cdr3_nt: TGCAGCGTTGTACGGGGCCGAAGTCTGCAAGAGACCCAGTACTTC; cdr3_aa: CSVVRGRSLQETQYF
d_call: TRBD1; v_call: TRBV7-2; j_call: TRBJ1-4; clone_size: -; cdr3_nt: TGTGCCAGCAGCTCACAGGGGGCACATGAAAAACTGTTTTTT; cdr3_aa: CASSSQGAHEKLFF
d_call: -; v_call: TRBV5-6; j_call: TRBJ1-1; clone_size: many; cdr3_nt: TGTGCCAGCAGCTTTGGGGTAAGGACTGAAGCTTTCTTT; cdr3_aa: CASSFGVRTEAFF
d_call: -; v_call: TRBV20-1; j_call: TRBJ2-7; clone_size: few; cdr3_nt: TGCAGTGCTAGCCTTCGGGCAGGGTCTTCCGAGCAGTACTTC; cdr3_aa: CSASLRAGSSEQYF
d_call: TRBD2; v_call: TRBV28; j_call: TRBJ2-5; clone_size: many; cdr3_nt: TGTGCCAGCAGTTTAGCGGGGGGGCTTGAGACCCAGTACTTC; cdr3_aa: CASSLAGGLETQYF
d_call: TRBD2; v_call: TRBV2; j_call: TRBJ2-3; clone_size: -; cdr3_nt: TGTGCCAGCAGTGACTCCGGGGGGGCCGGGCAAGATACGCAGTATTTT; cdr3_aa: CASSDSGGAGQDTQYF
d_call: -; v_call: TRBV20-1; j_call: TRBJ1-1; clone_size: many; cdr3_nt: TGCAGTGCTAGCGGTAGGGTCGGCACTGAAGCTTTCTTT; cdr3_aa: CSASGRVGTEAFF
d_call: -; v_call: TRBV20-1; j_call: TRBJ2-6; clone_size: -; cdr3_nt: TGCAGTGCTAGAGTGTCCGGGGAGGCTAATGGGGCCAACGTCCTGACTTTC; cdr3_aa: CSARVSGEANGANVLTF
d_call: -; v_call: TRBV19; j_call: TRBJ2-7; clone_size: -; cdr3_nt: TGTGCCAGTAGTATACACCTAACAGCCGAGCAGTACTTC; cdr3_aa: CASSIHLTAEQYF
d_call: TRBD2; v_call: TRBV20-1; j_call: TRBJ2-1; clone_size: few; cdr3_nt: TGCAGAACTAGCGGGGGGATCGGGCAGTTCTTC; cdr3_aa: CRTSGGIGQFF
d_call: -; v_call: TRBV7-8; j_call: TRBJ1-1; clone_size: -; cdr3_nt: TGTGCCAGCAGCCAGGACAGACGGACAAGTGAAGCTTTCTTT; cdr3_aa: CASSQDRRTSEAFF
d_call: TRBD2; v_call: TRBV7-2; j_call: TRBJ2-2; clone_size: many; cdr3_nt: TGTGCCAGCAGCCCGCGGACTAGCGCCGGCGGGGAGCTGTTTTTT; cdr3_aa: CASSPRTSAGGELFF
d_call: -; v_call: TRBV12-3/TRBV12-4; j_call: TRBJ1-2; clone_size: many; cdr3_nt: TGTGCCAGCACCCTGTACCCGAAGGGTGTTGGCTACACCTTC; cdr3_aa: CASTLYPKGVGYTF
d_call: -; v_call: TRBV19; j_call: TRBJ2-4; clone_size: few; cdr3_nt: TGTGCCAGTAGTATAGATCCGATTCCAGGTAGTACTATCATAGCCAAAAACATTCAGTACTTC; cdr3_aa: CASSIDPIPGSTIIAKNIQYF
d_call: -; v_call: TRBV30; j_call: TRBJ1-2; clone_size: few; cdr3_nt: TGTGCCTGGAGTGTAAGGCCGATGCATGGCTACACCTTC; cdr3_aa: CAWSVRPMHGYTF
d_call: -; v_call: TRBV27; j_call: TRBJ2-2; clone_size: few; cdr3_nt: TGTGCCAGCAGTTTACTGGGGGAGCTGTTTTTT; cdr3_aa: CASSLLGELFF
d_call: TRBD1; v_call: TRBV9; j_call: TRBJ1-1; clone_size: -; cdr3_nt: TGTGCCAGCAGCGCAGGGGGGGTTGCGAACACTGAAGCTTTCTTT; cdr3_aa: CASSAGGVANTEAFF
d_call: TRBD2; v_call: TRBV20-1; j_call: TRBJ2-3; clone_size: -; cdr3_nt: TGCAGTGCTAGAAGGTCTAGCGGGGTTAGCACAGATACGCAGTATTTT; cdr3_aa: CSARRSSGVSTDTQYF
d_call: TRBD1; v_call: TRBV5-1; j_call: TRBJ2-7; clone_size: many; cdr3_nt: TGCGCCAGCAGAGAGGGACAGAACTACGAGCAGTACTTC; cdr3_aa: CASREGQNYEQYF
d_call: TRBD2; v_call: TRBV12-3/TRBV12-4; j_call: TRBJ2-3; clone_size: -; cdr3_nt: TGTGCCAGCAGTTTAGAACTAGCGGGGACCTGGGATACGCAGTATTTT; cdr3_aa: CASSLELAGTWDTQYF
d_call: TRBD2; v_call: TRBV4-3; j_call: TRBJ2-4; clone_size: many; cdr3_nt: TGCGCCAGCAGCCCAAGGTCCGGGGGGAAAAACATTCAGTACTTC; cdr3_aa: CASSPRSGGKNIQYF
d_call: TRBD1; v_call: TRBV29-1; j_call: TRBJ2-7; clone_size: -; cdr3_nt: TGCAGCGGACAGGGTATCAACGAGCAGTACTTC; cdr3_aa: CSGQGINEQYF
d_call: -; v_call: TRBV11-2; j_call: TRBJ2-2; clone_size: few; cdr3_nt: TGTGCCAGCAGCTTAGAGGGGAACACCGGGGAGCTGTTTTTT; cdr3_aa: CASSLEGNTGELFF
d_call: -; v_call: TRBV7-9; j_call: TRBJ1-5; clone_size: few; cdr3_nt: TGTGCCAGCAGCTTACCCGGCAGCGATCAGCCCCAGCATTTT; cdr3_aa: CASSLPGSDQPQHF
d_call: TRBD1; v_call: TRBV28; j_call: TRBJ1-6; clone_size: -; cdr3_nt: TGTGCCAGCGCAACAGGGGACTCACCCCTCCACTTT; cdr3_aa: CASATGDSPLHF
d_call: -; v_call: TRBV4-2; j_call: TRBJ1-4; clone_size: many; cdr3_nt: TGTGCCAGCAGCCAAGATAAGGCGGCGGAGGGAGGGGAAAAACTGTTTTTT; cdr3_aa: CASSQDKAAEGGEKLFF
d_call: -; v_call: TRBV7-9; j_call: TRBJ1-1; clone_size: -; cdr3_nt: TGTGCCAGCAGCGCAAGAGCGTCTGAGGAAGGGATGAACACTGAAGCTTTCTTT; cdr3_aa: CASSARASEEGMNTEAFF
d_call: -; v_call: TRBV5-6; j_call: TRBJ2-7; clone_size: many; cdr3_nt: TGTGCCAGCAGCACGCTTAGTGGCCACGAGCAGTACTTC; cdr3_aa: CASSTLSGHEQYF
d_call: TRBD1; v_call: TRBV28; j_call: TRBJ2-5; clone_size: few; cdr3_nt: TGTGCCAGCAGCCTGTTTGCCGGGACAGGGTACCAAGAGACCCAGTACTTC; cdr3_aa: CASSLFAGTGYQETQYF
d_call: TRBD1; v_call: TRBV11-2; j_call: TRBJ1-2; clone_size: many; cdr3_nt: TGTGCCAGCAACCAGGACAGGGTGGGAGGCTACACCTTC; cdr3_aa: CASNQDRVGGYTF
d_call: TRBD2; v_call: TRBV20-1; j_call: TRBJ2-7; clone_size: -; cdr3_nt: TGCAGTGCTCTAGCGGGGGGGCCGTCCTACGAGCAGTACTTC; cdr3_aa: CSALAGGPSYEQYF
d_call: TRBD1; v_call: TRBV7-2; j_call: TRBJ2-4; clone_size: -; cdr3_nt: TGTGCCAGCAGCCTAGATTCGACAGGGATGCAGGGCATTCAGTACTTC; cdr3_aa: CASSLDSTGMQGIQYF
d_call: -; v_call: TRBV6-8; j_call: TRBJ1-5; clone_size: many; cdr3_nt: TGTGCCAGCAGTTATCAACGAGGGAGGTATCAGCCCCAGCATTTT; cdr3_aa: CASSYQRGRYQPQHF
d_call: -; v_call: TRBV10-1; j_call: TRBJ2-3; clone_size: few; cdr3_nt: TGCGCCAGCAGTAAGGGACTCTTCACAGATACGCAGTATTTT; cdr3_aa: CASSKGLFTDTQYF
d_call: -; v_call: TRBV2; j_call: TRBJ2-5; clone_size: many; cdr3_nt: TGTGCCAGCAGTGTAGTTGAGGAGACCCAGTACTTC; cdr3_aa: CASSVVEETQYF
d_call: TRBD1; v_call: TRBV27; j_call: TRBJ2-7; clone_size: many; cdr3_nt: TGTGCCAGCAACCCGACAGGGATTGGCGAGCAGTACTTC; cdr3_aa: CASNPTGIGEQYF
d_call: -; v_call: TRBV20-1; j_call: TRBJ1-5; clone_size: many; cdr3_nt: TGCAGTGCTCGCCGGGACCTCAATCAGCCCCAGCATTTT; cdr3_aa: CSARRDLNQPQHF
d_call: -; v_call: TRBV21-1; j_call: TRBJ2-5; clone_size: many; cdr3_nt: TGTGCCAGCAGGTCTTCCCGGCGGGCCCAAGAGACCCAGTACTTC; cdr3_aa: CASRSSRRAQETQYF
d_call: TRBD2; v_call: TRBV9; j_call: TRBJ2-1; clone_size: many; cdr3_nt: TGTGCCAGCAGCACTAGCGGGAACTCCTACAATGAGCAGTTCTTC; cdr3_aa: CASSTSGNSYNEQFF
d_call: -; v_call: TRBV2; j_call: TRBJ1-5; clone_size: few; cdr3_nt: TGTGCCACCCAGCAGGACAATGGGAATCAGCCCCAGCATTTT; cdr3_aa: CATQQDNGNQPQHF
d_call: TRBD2; v_call: TRBV7-2; j_call: TRBJ2-3; clone_size: few; cdr3_nt: TGTGCCAGCAGCCGGACTAGGGATGCAGATACGCAGTATTTT; cdr3_aa: CASSRTRDADTQYF
d_call: TRBD2; v_call: TRBV7-6; j_call: TRBJ2-1; clone_size: many; cdr3_nt: TGTGCCAGCAGCTTAAGGCTAGCGGATAGCTCCTACAATGAGCAGTTCTTC; cdr3_aa: CASSLRLADSSYNEQFF